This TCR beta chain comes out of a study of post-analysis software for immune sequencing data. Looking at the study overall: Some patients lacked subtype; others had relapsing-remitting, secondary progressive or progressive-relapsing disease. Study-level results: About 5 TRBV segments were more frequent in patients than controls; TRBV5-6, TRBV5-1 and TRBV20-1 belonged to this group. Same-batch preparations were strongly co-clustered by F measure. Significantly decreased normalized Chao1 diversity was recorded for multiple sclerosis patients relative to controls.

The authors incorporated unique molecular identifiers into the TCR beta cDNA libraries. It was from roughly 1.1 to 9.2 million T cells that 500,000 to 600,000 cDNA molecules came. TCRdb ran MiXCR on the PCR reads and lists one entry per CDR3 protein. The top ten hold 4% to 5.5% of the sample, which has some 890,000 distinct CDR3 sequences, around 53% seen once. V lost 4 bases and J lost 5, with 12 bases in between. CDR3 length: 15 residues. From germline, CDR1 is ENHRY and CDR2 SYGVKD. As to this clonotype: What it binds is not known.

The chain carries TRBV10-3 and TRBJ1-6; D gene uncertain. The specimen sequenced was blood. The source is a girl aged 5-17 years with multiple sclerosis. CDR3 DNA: TGTGCCATCAGTGGAATGGACGGAAATAATTCACCCCTCCACTTT. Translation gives CAISGMDGNNSPLHF.